This TCR beta chain is drawn from a study of blood T cell repertoires in COVID-19. Clones were sequenced by immunoSEQ multiplex PCR, and TCRdb holds only the in-frame ones, with some missing. The sample gives tens of thousands of clones, 75% to 90% of which show up once; around 5.2% is in the top ten. Enrolment of Seattle patients took place during active infection, and they were followed longitudinally. With 4 bases clipped from V and 2 bases from J, the junction kept 10 bases outside the gene matches. Germline CDR1 LGHNA, CDR2 YNFKEQ. The CDR3 runs to 16 residues. The chain is built from TRBV4-2 and TRBJ2-7; 8 bases map to TRBD1. The TCR was taken from a man between 60 and 75 years old with COVID-19, enrolled during active disease. Input material: peripheral blood. The CDR3 nucleotides read TGTGCCAGCAGCCGCCGATCGACAGGGGAAACCTACGAGCAGTACTTC. Its protein is CASSRRSTGETYEQYF.